This note documents a single T cell receptor (beta chain) sequence. Its antigen remains undetermined. Per-base qualities were not stored, and no clone one base away is much larger. The data are from a study of blood T cell repertoires in COVID-19 (dated by TCRdb to the early 2020s). Concerning the study at large: Samples covering the acute and convalescent phases of COVID-19 were provided by collaborators in the United States, Italy and Spain. The prospective study material was composed of cDNA or gDNA derived from T cells, B-cell-depleted T cells, or PBMCs. Subjects who had been exposed to COVID-19, were actively infected with it, or had recovered from it provided the deeply sampled blood TCRbeta repertoires that made up the dataset. The repertoires were released in a freely available public database intended as a resource for research on the immune response to SARS-CoV-2. The samples were drawn from the first 160 participants of the ongoing ImmuneRACE study and from 1,254 subjects provided by 6 global collaborators. Sample metadata almost always included a de-identified subject ID, COVID-19 status, age in years and sex. Where available, HLA class I and class II types were taken from metadata supplied by the sample provider and were not determined by assay-based typing.

The research as a whole found: How much clinical and demographic metadata was included differed by source and by participant, and the metadata was provided uncurated.

TCRbeta CDR3 regions were amplified from genomic DNA by means of the immunoSEQ Assay, a bias-controlled multiplex PCR. The source study handled its data this way. The number of nucleated cells in each sample was estimated from the amplification of reference gene primers within the assay. To quantify the absolute abundance of each unique TCRbeta CDR3 rearrangement, sequence reads were collapsed and filtered. For each sample, productive Simpson clonality was calculated as the square root of Simpson's diversity index over productive rearrangements. The immuneACCESS repertoire file appears here via TCRdb, limited to in-frame rearrangements. These files lack a portion of the clones; in checked studies, under half of the deficit traces to unresolved V genes, and the cause of the others is not known. The V and J calls and clone size are taken from that table; D and trimming were inferred from the DNA. Here the sample has around 180,000 clones; about 88% occur a single time. The ten biggest clones cover under 3% of the sample.

In the prospective study, participants were roughly 18 to 95 years old, resided in around 25 geographic areas of the United States, and were enrolled through a virtual design. In the prospective study, cohorts were assigned on the basis of participant-reported clinical history obtained from a screening survey and a study questionnaire. Each participant in the prospective study had whole blood, serum and a nasopharyngeal or oropharyngeal swab collected by mobile phlebotomists. Over an approximately two-month period, participants in the prospective study had the option of providing additional blood draws and questionnaires. Blood samples from the prospective study were shipped frozen or at room temperature prior to DNA extraction. In the germline V gene, CDR1 corresponds to SGHRS and CDR2 to YFSETQ. Including cysteine and phenylalanine, the CDR3 has 15 amino acids. The entry retains the CDR3 DNA only, 45 bases that are in frame from base 1. V trim: 4 bases; J trim: 0 bases; unmatched bases: 6.

This TCR came from a woman in her forties with acute COVID-19. The sequenced sample consisted of PBMCs or T cells enriched from blood (not recorded which). This receptor chain uses TRBV5-1 and TRBJ2-5, with 7 bases matching TRBD1. The encoded CDR3 is CASSNGTAYQETQYF. The DNA sequence reads TGCGCCAGCAGCAATGGGACAGCGTACCAAGAGACCCAGTACTTC. Joined to the reference TRBV5-1 and TRBJ2-5 proteins, this CDR3 gives the full variable domain: KAGVTQTPRYLIKTRGQQVTLSCSPISGHRSVSWYQQTPGQGLQFLFEYFSETQRNKGNFPGRFSGRQFSNSRSEMNVSTLELGDSALYLCASSNGTAYQETQYFGPGTRLLVL.